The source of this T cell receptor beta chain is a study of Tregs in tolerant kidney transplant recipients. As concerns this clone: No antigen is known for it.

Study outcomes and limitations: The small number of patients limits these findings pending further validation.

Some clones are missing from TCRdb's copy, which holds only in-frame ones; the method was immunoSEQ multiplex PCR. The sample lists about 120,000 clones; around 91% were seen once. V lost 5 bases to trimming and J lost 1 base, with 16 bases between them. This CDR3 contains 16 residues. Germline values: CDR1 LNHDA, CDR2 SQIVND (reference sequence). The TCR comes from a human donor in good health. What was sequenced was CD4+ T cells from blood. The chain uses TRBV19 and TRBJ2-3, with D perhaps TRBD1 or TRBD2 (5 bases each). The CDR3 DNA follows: TGTGCCAGTAGTCCAGGCGGCCCGGGGCGCACAGATACGCAGTATTTT. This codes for CASSPGGPGRTDTQYF.